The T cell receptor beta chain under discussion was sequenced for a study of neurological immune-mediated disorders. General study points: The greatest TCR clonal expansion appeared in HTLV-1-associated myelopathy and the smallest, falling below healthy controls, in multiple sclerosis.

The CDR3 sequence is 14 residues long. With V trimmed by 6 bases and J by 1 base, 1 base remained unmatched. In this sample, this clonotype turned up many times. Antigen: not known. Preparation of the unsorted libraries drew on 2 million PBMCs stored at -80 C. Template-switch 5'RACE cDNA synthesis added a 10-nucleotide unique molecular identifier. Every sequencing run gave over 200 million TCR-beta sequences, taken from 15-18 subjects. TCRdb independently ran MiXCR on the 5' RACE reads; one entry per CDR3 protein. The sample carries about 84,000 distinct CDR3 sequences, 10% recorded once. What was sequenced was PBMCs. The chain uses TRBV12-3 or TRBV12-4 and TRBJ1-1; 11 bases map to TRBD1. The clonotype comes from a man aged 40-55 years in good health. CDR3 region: CASRGTGGNTEAFF. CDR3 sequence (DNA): TGTGCCAGCAGGGGGACAGGGGGGAACACTGAAGCTTTCTTT.